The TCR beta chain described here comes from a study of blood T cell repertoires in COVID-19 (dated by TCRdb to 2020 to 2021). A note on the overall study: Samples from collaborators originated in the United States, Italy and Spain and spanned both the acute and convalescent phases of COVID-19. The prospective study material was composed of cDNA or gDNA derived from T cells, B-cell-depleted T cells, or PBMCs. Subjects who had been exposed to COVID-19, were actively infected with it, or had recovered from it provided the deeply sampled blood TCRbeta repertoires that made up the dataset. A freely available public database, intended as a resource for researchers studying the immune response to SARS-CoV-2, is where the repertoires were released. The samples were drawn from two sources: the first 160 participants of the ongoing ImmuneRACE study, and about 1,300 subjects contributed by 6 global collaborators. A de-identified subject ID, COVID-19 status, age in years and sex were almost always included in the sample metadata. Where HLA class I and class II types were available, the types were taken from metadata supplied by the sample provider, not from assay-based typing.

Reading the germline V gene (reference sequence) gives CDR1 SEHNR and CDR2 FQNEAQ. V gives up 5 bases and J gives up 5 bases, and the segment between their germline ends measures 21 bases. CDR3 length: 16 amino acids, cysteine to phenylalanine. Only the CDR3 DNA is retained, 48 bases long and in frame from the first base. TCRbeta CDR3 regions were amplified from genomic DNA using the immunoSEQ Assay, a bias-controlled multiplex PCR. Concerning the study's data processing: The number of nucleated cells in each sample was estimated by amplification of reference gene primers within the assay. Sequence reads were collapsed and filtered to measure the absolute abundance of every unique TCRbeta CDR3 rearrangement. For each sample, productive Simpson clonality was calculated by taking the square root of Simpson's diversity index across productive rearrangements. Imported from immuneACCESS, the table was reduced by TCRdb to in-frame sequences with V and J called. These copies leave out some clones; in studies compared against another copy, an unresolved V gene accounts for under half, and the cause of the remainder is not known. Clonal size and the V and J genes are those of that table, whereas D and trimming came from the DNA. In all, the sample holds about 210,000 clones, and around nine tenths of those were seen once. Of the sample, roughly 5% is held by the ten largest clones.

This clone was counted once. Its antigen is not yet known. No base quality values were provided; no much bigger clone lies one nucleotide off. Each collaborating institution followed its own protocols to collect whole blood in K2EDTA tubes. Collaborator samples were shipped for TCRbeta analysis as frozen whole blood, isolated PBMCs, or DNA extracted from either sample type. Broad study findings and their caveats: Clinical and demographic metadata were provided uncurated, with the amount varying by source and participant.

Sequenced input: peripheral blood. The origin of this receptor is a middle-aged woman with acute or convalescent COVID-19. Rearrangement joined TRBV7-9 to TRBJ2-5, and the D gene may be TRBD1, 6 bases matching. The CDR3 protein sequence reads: CASSPRGNLGAETQYF. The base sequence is TGTGCCAGCAGCCCGAGGGGTAATCTGGGGGCTGAGACCCAGTACTTC.